The 19 T cell receptor beta chains reported below all come from one sample, sequenced in a study of blood T cell repertoires in COVID-19. The protocol was immunoSEQ multiplex PCR, while the TCRdb copy is restricted to in-frame clones and leaves out a portion. The sample has about 220,000 clones, about 88% seen once. Sequenced material: peripheral blood. The origin of the receptors is a woman aged 45-59 years with COVID-19, enrolled during active disease.

The chain carries TRBV9 and TRBJ2-1; 10 positions match TRBD2. J gave up 3 bases and V 0 bases, and 0 bases lay outside the gene matches. The CDR3 contains 15 residues. CDR1 and CDR2 from the germline V gene are SGDLS and YYNGEE. Written as DNA, the CDR3 is TGTGCCAGCAGCGTAGCTAGCGGGGGCTACAATGAGCAGTTCTTC. This sequence encodes CASSVASGGYNEQFF.

The DNA for the CDR3 is TGCGCCATCCACAGATTATGGGTCGAAACCGCAAGTCAGCCCCAGCATTTT. This codes for CAIHRLWVETASQPQHF. The chain uses TRBV5-1 and TRBJ1-5; no reliable D call. Between the trimmed V and J ends, which lost 9 bases and 6 bases, there was a span of 28 bases. In germline, CDR1 is SGHRS, CDR2 YFSETQ. The length of the CDR3 is 17 residues.

The chain has TRBV5-1 and TRBJ2-2, with no clear D. This CDR3 has 15 amino acids. V was trimmed by 4 bases and J by 6 bases, leaving 16 bases between them. CDR1 and CDR2 from the germline V gene are SGHRS and YFSETQ. The CDR3 loop reads CASSPRHSSAGELFF. CDR3 coding DNA: TGCGCCAGCAGCCCCCGTCATAGCTCAGCCGGGGAGCTGTTTTTT.

The V gene is TRBV7-8, the J gene TRBJ2-7, with 7 bases aligning to TRBD2. Germline CDR1 is SGHVS and CDR2 is FQNEAQ. CDR3 length: 16 amino acids. Germline trimming cut 5 bases from V and 6 bases from J; bases unmatched to any gene: 16. The DNA of the CDR3 is TGTGCCAGCAGCCTCGAGAGAGCGGGACTGGGAGGCGAGCAGTACGTC. Translating gives CASSLERAGLGGEQYV.

The chain recombines TRBV7-2 with TRBJ2-7; weak D call: TRBD2 (5 bases). Germline values: CDR1 SGHTA, CDR2 FQGNSA. Trimming took 4 bases from V and 5 from J, leaving 9 bases between them. The CDR3 is made up of 12 amino acids. The CDR3 DNA sequence: TGTGCCAGCAGCTCGCCCGGGAACGAGCAGTACGTC. Its translation is CASSSPGNEQYV.

This clone was seen more than once but under ten times. The gene calls are TRBV18 and TRBJ2-1; no clear D. Trimming removed 5 bases from V and 7 bases from J, with 12 bases in between. In germline, CDR1 is KGHSH, CDR2 LQKENI. This CDR3 spans 13 amino acids. This chain's CDR3 is CASSRQDRNEQFF. DNA for the CDR3: TGTGCCAGCTCAAGGCAGGATAGGAATGAGCAGTTCTTC.

The chain is built from TRBV21-1 and TRBJ1-5. TRBV21-1 is listed as a pseudogene. CDR3 length equals 15 residues. CDR3 protein: CASTPKGLSNQPQHF. CDR3 bases: TGTGCCAGCACCCCCAAGGGACTCAGCAATCAGCCCCAGCATTTT.

This chain connects TRBV30 to TRBJ2-2; no firm D call. The CDR3 length is 14 residues. In germline, CDR1 is GTSNPN, CDR2 SVGIG (reference sequence). Trimming removed 0 bases at V and 4 bases at J, with 9 bases between. This CDR3 reads CAWSVLQPTGELFF. The DNA of the CDR3 is TGTGCCTGGAGTGTGCTACAGCCCACCGGGGAGCTGTTTTTT. Combining the CDR3 with reference TRBV30 and TRBJ2-2 gives the whole variable domain SQTIHQWPATLVQPVGSPLSLECTVEGTSNPNLYWYRQAAGRGLQLLFYSVGIGQISSEVPQNLSASRPQDRQFILSSKKLLLSDSGFYLCAWSVLQPTGELFFGEGSRLTVL.

This rearrangement joins TRBV7-9 to TRBJ2-6; 10 positions agree with TRBD1. The CDR3 totals 17 residues. Germline V gene lookup returns CDR1 SEHNR and CDR2 FQNEAQ (reference sequence). J gave up 2 bases and V 5 bases, and 6 bases lay outside the gene matches. The CDR3 DNA reads as TGTGCCAGCAGCCTGAAGACAGGGGGCGCTGGGGCCAACGTCCTGACTTTC. Translated: CASSLKTGGAGANVLTF.

This clone has more than one count but fewer than ten. CDR3 DNA sequence: TGTGCCAGCAGCGCCCCCACGACAGGGCGGGGCTACACCTTC. Encoded protein: CASSAPTTGRGYTF. The genes are TRBV7-9 and TRBJ1-2; 7 bases align to TRBD1. Trimming took 5 bases from V and 8 from J; bases not matched to a gene: 11. Looked up from germline, CDR1 is SEHNR and CDR2 is FQNEAQ (reference sequence). The CDR3 contains 14 residues.

V and J are TRBV30 and TRBJ2-2, with D possibly being TRBD2 (6 bases). The CDR3 covers 14 residues. Trimming stripped 3 bases from V and 3 bases from J, with 11 bases between. Germline loops: CDR1 GTSNPN, CDR2 SVGIG (reference sequence). CDR3 residues: CAWRGDFYTGELFF. The DNA for the CDR3 is TGTGCCTGGAGGGGGGACTTCTACACCGGGGAGCTGTTTTTT.

CDR3 DNA: TGTGCCAGTAGCCGGGGAGAGGGCTACACCTTC. Amino acid sequence: CASSRGEGYTF. The chain couples TRBV19 to TRBJ1-2; D is ambiguous. Per the germline V gene, CDR1 is LNHDA and CDR2 is SQIVND (reference sequence). Deletions cut 6 bases from V and 8 bases from J, with 10 bases between. This CDR3 has 11 residues.

The genes are TRBV11-2 and TRBJ2-7; perhaps TRBD1 as D (6 bases). The CDR3 sequence is 14 residues long. V was pared by 4 bases and J by 4 bases, with 14 bases between. Germline V CDR1 and CDR2: SGHAT, FQNNGV. The CDR3 DNA reads TGTGCCAGCAGCTCGACAGGTTCGGCATACGAGCAGTACTTC. It is translated as CASSSTGSAYEQYF.

This clone was observed once. V and J are TRBV5-1 and TRBJ2-3; D might be TRBD2 (7 bases). The CDR3 consists of 15 residues. V was trimmed by 4 bases and J by 6 bases, leaving 18 bases between them. Germline V gene lookup returns CDR1 SGHRS and CDR2 YFSETQ. CDR3 sequence reads: CASSLKARGADTQYF. CDR3 bases: TGCGCCAGCAGCCTCAAAGCTCGGGGGGCTGATACGCAGTATTTT.

This rearrangement joins TRBV5-1 to TRBJ1-6, with 9 bases fitting TRBD1. CDR1 is SGHRS, CDR2 YFSETQ, per germline. J gave up 7 bases and V 9 bases, and 2 bases lay outside the gene matches. The CDR3 contains 12 residues. CDR3 in DNA: TGCGCCACCGGGACAGGGAATTCACCCCTCCACTTT. It codes for CATGTGNSPLHF.

The chain carries TRBV11-2 and TRBJ1-2; 7 bases map to TRBD1. Germline lookup yields CDR1 SGHAT and CDR2 FQNNGV. This CDR3 has 15 amino acids. With V trimmed by 0 bases and J by 5 bases, 6 bases remained unmatched. CDR3 in amino acids: CASSLDRGTVYGYTF. The CDR3 nucleotides are TGTGCCAGCAGCTTAGATCGGGGGACAGTGTATGGCTACACCTTC.

This clone has just one count. This sequence joins TRBV19 and TRBJ2-1; no clear D. CDR1 and CDR2 (germline): LNHDA, SQIVND (reference sequence). V gave up 5 bases and J gave up 8 bases, with 10 bases separating them. This CDR3 spans 12 amino acids. Written as DNA, the CDR3 is TGTGCCAGTAGTGCCCGACACTATGAGCAGTTCTTC. It is translated as CASSARHYEQFF.

The chain employs TRBV27 and TRBJ1-2; D is possibly TRBD1 (5 bases). V lost 6 bases and J lost 8, with 19 bases in between. Germline CDR1 MNHEY, CDR2 SMNVEV (reference sequence). CDR3 length: 14 amino acids. The CDR3 DNA reads TGTGCCAGCAGCACCCCAGACAGTTTTGGAGGCTACACCTTC. Its translation is CASSTPDSFGGYTF.

The V call is TRBV12-5, the J call TRBJ2-3; 8 nucleotides agree with TRBD1. Germline CDR1 and CDR2: LGHNT and FRNRAP. Unmatched junction bases numbered 11, after V lost 6 bases and J lost 3 bases. This CDR3 is built from 16 residues. Here the CDR3 DNA reads TGTGCTAGTGGACCTCCCAAGGGACAGGCGACAGATACGCAGTATTTT. This codes for CASGPPKGQATDTQYF.